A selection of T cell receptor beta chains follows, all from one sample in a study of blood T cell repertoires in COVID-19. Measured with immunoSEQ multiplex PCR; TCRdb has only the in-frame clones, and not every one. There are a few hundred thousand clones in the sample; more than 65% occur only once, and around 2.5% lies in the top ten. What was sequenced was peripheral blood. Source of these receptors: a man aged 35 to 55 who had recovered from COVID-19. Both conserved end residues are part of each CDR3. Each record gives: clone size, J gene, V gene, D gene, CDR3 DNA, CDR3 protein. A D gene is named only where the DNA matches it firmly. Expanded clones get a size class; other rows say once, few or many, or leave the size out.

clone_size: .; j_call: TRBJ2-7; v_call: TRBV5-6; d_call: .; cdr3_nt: TGTGCCAGCAGCGGCGGAGGGGGCGATCTTCGGTACGAGCAGTACTTC; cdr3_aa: CASSGGGGDLRYEQYF
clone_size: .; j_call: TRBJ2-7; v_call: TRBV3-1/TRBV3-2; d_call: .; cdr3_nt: TGTGCCAGCAGCCAACGGACTTTCGAGCAGTACTTC; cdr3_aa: CASSQRTFEQYF
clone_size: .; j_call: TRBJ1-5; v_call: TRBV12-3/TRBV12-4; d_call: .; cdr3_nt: TGTGCCAGCAGTCTCGAGCCGACAGTCCCCCAGCATTTT; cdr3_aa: CASSLEPTVPQHF
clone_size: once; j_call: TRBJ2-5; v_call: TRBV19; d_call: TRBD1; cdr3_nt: TGTGCCAGTAGTACCTTCCCGGGACAGGGATCACAAGAGACCCAGTACTTC; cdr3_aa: CASSTFPGQGSQETQYF
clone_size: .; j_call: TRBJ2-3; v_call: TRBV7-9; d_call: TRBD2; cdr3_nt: TGTGCCAGCAGCTCCGAAGGACTAGGAACGCAGTATTTT; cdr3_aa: CASSSEGLGTQYF
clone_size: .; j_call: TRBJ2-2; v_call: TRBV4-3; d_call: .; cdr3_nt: TGCGCCAGCAGCCTAGAGCAACTAGTCCCCGGGGAGCTGTTTTTT; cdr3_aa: CASSLEQLVPGELFF
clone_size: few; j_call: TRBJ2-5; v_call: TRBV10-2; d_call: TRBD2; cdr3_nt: TGCGCCAGCAGTGAGGGGTCGGAGGGACTAGCGGGGATAGAGTACTTC; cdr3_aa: CASSEGSEGLAGIEYF
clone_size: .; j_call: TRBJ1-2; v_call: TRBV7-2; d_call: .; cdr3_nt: TGTGCCAGCAGCTTAGCGGCAGGGCCAGACTATGGCTACACCTTC; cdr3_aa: CASSLAAGPDYGYTF
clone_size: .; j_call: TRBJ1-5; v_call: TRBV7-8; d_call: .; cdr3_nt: TGTGCCAGCAGCTCCGGGGGGATACAGCCCCAGCATTTT; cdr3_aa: CASSSGGIQPQHF
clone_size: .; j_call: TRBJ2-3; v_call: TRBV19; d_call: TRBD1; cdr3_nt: TGTGCCAGTAGTATTGGACAGGGAACAGATACGCAGTATTTT; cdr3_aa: CASSIGQGTDTQYF
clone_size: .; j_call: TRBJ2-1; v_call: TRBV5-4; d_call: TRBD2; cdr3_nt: TGTGCCAGCAGCTCCGGACTAGAAAGTGAGCAGTTCTTC; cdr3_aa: CASSSGLESEQFF
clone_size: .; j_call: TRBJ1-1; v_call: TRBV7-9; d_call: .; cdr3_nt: TGTGCCAGCAGCCCACGCCTAGAAGCTTTCTTT; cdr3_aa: CASSPRLEAFF
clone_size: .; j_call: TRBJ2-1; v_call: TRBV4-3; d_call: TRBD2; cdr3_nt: TGCGCCAGCAGCCAAGGACATTGGACTAGCGGGATTGTGTACAATGAGCAGTTCTTC; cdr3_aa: CASSQGHWTSGIVYNEQFF
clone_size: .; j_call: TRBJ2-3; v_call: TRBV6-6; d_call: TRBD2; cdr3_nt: TGTGCCAGCAGTCCCGCGGGACTAGCGGGTAATAGGAAAGATACGCAGTATTTT; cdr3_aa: CASSPAGLAGNRKDTQYF
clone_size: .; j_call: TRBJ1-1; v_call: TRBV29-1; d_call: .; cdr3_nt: TGCAGCGTTGAACTGCCAGGTGACACTGAAGCTTTCTTT; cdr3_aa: CSVELPGDTEAFF
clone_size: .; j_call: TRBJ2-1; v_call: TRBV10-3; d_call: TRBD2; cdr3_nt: TGTGCCATCAGTGATCCACGGGGGGACAATGAGCAGTTCTTC; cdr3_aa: CAISDPRGDNEQFF
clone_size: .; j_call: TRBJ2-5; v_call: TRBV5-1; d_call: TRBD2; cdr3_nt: TGCGCCAGCAGCTCCCGGACTAGTGGGAAAGAGACCCAGTACTTC; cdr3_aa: CASSSRTSGKETQYF
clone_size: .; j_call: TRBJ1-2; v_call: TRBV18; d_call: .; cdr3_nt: TGTGCCAGCTCACCACAGGGAGTCAAGAACTATGGCTACACCTTC; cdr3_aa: CASSPQGVKNYGYTF
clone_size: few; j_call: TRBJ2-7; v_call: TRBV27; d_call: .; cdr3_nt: TGTGCCAGTCAGGGAACTTACTCCTACGAGCAGTACTTC; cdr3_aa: CASQGTYSYEQYF
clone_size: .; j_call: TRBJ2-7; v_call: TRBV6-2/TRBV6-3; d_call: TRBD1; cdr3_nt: TGTGCCAGCAGTTACAGGGGGCCATCCTACGAGCAGTACTTC; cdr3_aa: CASSYRGPSYEQYF
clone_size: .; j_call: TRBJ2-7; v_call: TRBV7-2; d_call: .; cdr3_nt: TGTGCCAGCAGCTCACCGAGACTACCCTACGAGCAGTACTTC; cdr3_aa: CASSSPRLPYEQYF
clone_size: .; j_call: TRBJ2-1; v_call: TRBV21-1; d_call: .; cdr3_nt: TGTGCCAGCAGCAACAGGGCTTACTACAATGAGCAGTTCTTC; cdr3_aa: CASSNRAYYNEQFF
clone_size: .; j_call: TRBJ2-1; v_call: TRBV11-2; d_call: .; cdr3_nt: TGTGCCAGCAGCGCCGGAGGAAGGACCTACAATGAGCAGTTCTTC; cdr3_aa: CASSAGGRTYNEQFF
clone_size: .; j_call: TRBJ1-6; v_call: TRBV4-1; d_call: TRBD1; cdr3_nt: TGCGCCAGCAGCCACCGGGACAGGGATAATTCACCCCTCCACTTT; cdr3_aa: CASSHRDRDNSPLHF
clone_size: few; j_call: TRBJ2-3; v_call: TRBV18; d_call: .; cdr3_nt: TGTGCCAGCTCACCATCGTCAGGGGACCAAGGTAAAGATACGCAGTATTTT; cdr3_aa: CASSPSSGDQGKDTQYF
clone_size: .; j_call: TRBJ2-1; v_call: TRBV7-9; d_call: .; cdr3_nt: TGTGCCAGCAGCTTAGTAGGGGGTCCCTACAATGAGCAGTTCTTC; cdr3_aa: CASSLVGGPYNEQFF
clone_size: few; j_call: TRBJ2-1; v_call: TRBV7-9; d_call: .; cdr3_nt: TGTGCCAGCAGCCGAGCGCTGACCCACCTCTTCAATGAGCAGTTCTTC; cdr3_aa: CASSRALTHLFNEQFF
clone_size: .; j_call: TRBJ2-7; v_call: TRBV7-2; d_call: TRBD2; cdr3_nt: TGTGCCAGCAGCTTTTCGACTAGCGGGGACTACGAGCAGTACTTC; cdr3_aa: CASSFSTSGDYEQYF
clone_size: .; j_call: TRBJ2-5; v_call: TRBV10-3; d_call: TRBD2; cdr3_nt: TGTGCCATCCTCCGGACAGCGGGGGGGACCCAGTACTTC; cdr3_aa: CAILRTAGGTQYF
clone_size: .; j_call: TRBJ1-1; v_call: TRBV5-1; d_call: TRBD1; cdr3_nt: TGCGCCAGCAGCTTCTGGGGACAGGGTACGGGCACTGAAGCTTTCTTT; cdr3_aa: CASSFWGQGTGTEAFF
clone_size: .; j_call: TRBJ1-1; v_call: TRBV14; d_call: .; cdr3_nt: TGTGCCAGCAGCCAAGAACAGCCGTGGAACACTGAAGCTTTCTTT; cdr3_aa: CASSQEQPWNTEAFF
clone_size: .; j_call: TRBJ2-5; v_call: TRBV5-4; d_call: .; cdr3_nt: TGTGCCAGCAGCTGGAGGGGAGGAGAGACCCAGTACTTC; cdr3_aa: CASSWRGGETQYF
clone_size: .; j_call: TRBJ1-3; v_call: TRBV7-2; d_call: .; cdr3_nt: TGTGCCAGCAGCTTAGCAGTGGGCCGCTCTGGAAACACCATATATTTT; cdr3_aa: CASSLAVGRSGNTIYF
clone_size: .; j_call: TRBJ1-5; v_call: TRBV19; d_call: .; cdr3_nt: TGTGCCAGTAGTTTCGGGGGATTAGGTCAGCCCCAGCATTTT; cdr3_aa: CASSFGGLGQPQHF
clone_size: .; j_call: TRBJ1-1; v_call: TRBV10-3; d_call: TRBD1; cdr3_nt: TGTGCCATCACCCCTGGGACAGGCGACTCGGCTTTCTTT; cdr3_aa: CAITPGTGDSAFF
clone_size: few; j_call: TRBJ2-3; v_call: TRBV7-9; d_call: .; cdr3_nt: TGTGCCAGCAGCTTAGAGGGGTTCCGAACAGATACGCAGTATTTT; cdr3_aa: CASSLEGFRTDTQYF
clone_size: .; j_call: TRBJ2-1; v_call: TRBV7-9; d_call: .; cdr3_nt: TGTGCCAGCAGCGCGGCAGATGAGCAGTTCTTC; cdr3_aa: CASSAADEQFF
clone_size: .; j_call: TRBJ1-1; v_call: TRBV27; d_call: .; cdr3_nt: TGTGCCAGCAGTTTATGGAGGGGTGACGACACTGAAGCTTTCTTT; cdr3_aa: CASSLWRGDDTEAFF
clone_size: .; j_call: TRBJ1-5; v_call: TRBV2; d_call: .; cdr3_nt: TGTGCCAGCAGTGGGCAGGGTGGCAATCAGCCCCAGCATTTT; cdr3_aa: CASSGQGGNQPQHF
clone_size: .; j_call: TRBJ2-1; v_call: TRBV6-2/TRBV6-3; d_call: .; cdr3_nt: TGTGCCAGCAGCTCACACCAACAGGGTCACAATGAGCAGTTCTTC; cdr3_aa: CASSSHQQGHNEQFF
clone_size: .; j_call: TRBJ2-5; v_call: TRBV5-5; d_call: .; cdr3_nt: TGTGCCAGCAGCTCAACAGGGATGTGGGAGACCCAGTACTTC; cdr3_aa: CASSSTGMWETQYF
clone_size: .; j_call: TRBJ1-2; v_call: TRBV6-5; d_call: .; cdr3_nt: TGTGCCAGCAGTTACTCCAGGACTCGGACGTCTGGCTACACCTTC; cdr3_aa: CASSYSRTRTSGYTF
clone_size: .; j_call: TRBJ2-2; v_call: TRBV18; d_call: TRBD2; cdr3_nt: TGTGCCAGCTCACCGACTAGCTGGAACACCGGGGAGCTGTTTTTT; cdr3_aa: CASSPTSWNTGELFF
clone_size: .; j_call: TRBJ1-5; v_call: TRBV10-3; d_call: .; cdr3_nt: TGTGCCATCAGTGAAGGGGTAGAACAGCCCCAGCATTTT; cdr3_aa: CAISEGVEQPQHF
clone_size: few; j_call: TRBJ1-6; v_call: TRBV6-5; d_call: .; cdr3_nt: TGTGCCACTCATTTAGGACAGCAAAATTCACCCCTCCACTTT; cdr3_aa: CATHLGQQNSPLHF
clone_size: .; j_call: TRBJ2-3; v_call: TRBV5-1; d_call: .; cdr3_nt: TGCGCCAGCAGCACACGACAGTACACAGATACGCAGTATTTT; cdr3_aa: CASSTRQYTDTQYF